The source of this T cell receptor (beta chain) is a study of control samples from healthy donors and cancer patients. TCRdb's table, derived via immunoSEQ multiplex PCR, lists solely in-frame clones and lacks some. The repertoire includes 350,000 to 450,000 clones, around 90% of them detected once, and just under 6.5% sits in the top ten. Germline-derived CDR1 and CDR2 are MNHEY and SVGAGI. The CDR3 has 12 residues. The V end was cut by 7 bases, the J end by 6 bases, with 7 bases between. Material: PBMCs. The genes are TRBV6-5 and TRBJ1-6; D is undetermined. The TCR sequence derives from a middle-aged man with head and neck cancer. The CDR3 loop reads CASKRGNSPLHF. The CDR3 DNA reads as TGTGCCAGCAAACGGGGTAATTCACCCCTCCACTTT.